This T cell receptor (beta chain) came from a study of control samples from healthy donors and cancer patients. This clone came up once. The method was immunoSEQ multiplex PCR; TCRdb's version includes in-frame clones alone and lacks a portion of them. The sample shows about 160,000 clones, nearly 96% of them seen only once. CDR1 SGHKS and CDR2 YYEKEE come from the germline V gene (reference sequence). CDR3 size: 15 residues. J was trimmed by 3 bases and V by 4 bases; bases with no gene match: 5. This receptor was obtained from a woman in her twenties or thirties in good health. The genes are TRBV5-5 and TRBJ2-1; 9 bases match TRBD1. Sequencing was carried out using blood. The CDR3 region has the DNA TGTGCCAGCAGCACTAGGGACAGGGTCTACAATGAGCAGTTCTTC. It encodes CASSTRDRVYNEQFF.